The 16 T cell receptor beta chains below were found in one sample sequenced in a study of cytomegalovirus exposure and HLA in healthy donors. Measured with immunoSEQ multiplex PCR; TCRdb has only the in-frame clones, and not every one. This table has more than 150,000 clones, approximately 84% appearing once. The sequencing input was PBMCs. The receptors originated from a man in his late teens or twenties in good health and CMV-seropositive.

The chain combines TRBV9 with TRBJ2-2; TRBD2 matches at 9 bases. Trimming at V came to 4 bases and at J to 1 base, leaving 2 bases not matched to a gene. Germline CDR1 and CDR2: SGDLS and YYNGEE. The CDR3 has 15 amino acids. Written as DNA, the CDR3 is TGTGCCAGCAGCCCGCGGGAGGGGAACACCGGGGAGCTGTTTTTT. Amino acids: CASSPREGNTGELFF. The entire variable domain, with the rest obtained from reference TRBV9 and TRBJ2-2, is as follows: DSGVTQTPKHLITATGQRVTLRCSPRSGDLSVYWYQQSLDQGLQFLIQYYNGEERAKGNILERFSAQQFPDLHSELNLSSLELGDSALYFCASSPREGNTGELFFGEGSRLTVL.

The genes are TRBV25-1 and TRBJ1-4; D not certain. Germline assignment: CDR1 MGHDK and CDR2 SYGVNS. Trimming left V 0 bases short and J 4 bases short, with 12 bases between. This CDR3 comprises 16 residues. For the CDR3, the DNA is TGTGCCAGCAGTGAATACGTTCGGGGATTTAATGAAAAACTGTTTTTT. It is translated as CASSEYVRGFNEKLFF.

CDR3 bases: TGTGCCAGCAGCCTGACAGGGTCCTCAAATCAGCCCCAGCATTTT. Its translation is CASSLTGSSNQPQHF. V is TRBV5-6 and J is TRBJ1-5; the match to TRBD1 covers 7 bases. The CDR3 is made up of 15 amino acids. Germline V gives CDR1 SGHDT, CDR2 YYEEEE. Germline trimming cut 4 bases from V and 4 bases from J; bases unmatched to any gene: 8.

This clone has just one count. The chain couples TRBV6-6 to TRBJ2-1; 10 positions match TRBD2. V lost 5 bases, J lost 7 bases, and 8 bases stayed unmatched. The length of the CDR3 is 15 residues. The germline V gene has CDR1 MNHNY and CDR2 SVGAGI (reference sequence). CDR3 in DNA: TGTGCCAGCAGTAACCTAGCGGGAGTTGCGAATGAGCAGTTCTTC. As protein: CASSNLAGVANEQFF.

This clone appeared a single time. This chain connects TRBV27 to TRBJ2-2; 8 bases map to TRBD2. This CDR3 is 19 amino acids long. The germline gives CDR1 MNHEY, CDR2 SMNVEV (reference sequence). V trimming: 5 bases; J trimming: 1 base; junction bases outside the gene matches: 15. CDR3: CASSPMRLAGAGNTGELFF. The CDR3 bases are TGTGCCAGCAGTCCCATGAGGCTAGCGGGTGCCGGGAACACCGGGGAGCTGTTTTTT.

This sequence joins TRBV30 and TRBJ1-4; the D gene is possibly TRBD1 (6 bases). Trimming removed 3 bases at V and 3 bases at J, with 11 bases between. In germline, CDR1 is GTSNPN, CDR2 SVGIG (reference sequence). The CDR3 has 14 residues. This chain's CDR3 is CAWRQGWANEKLFF. The CDR3 DNA reads TGTGCCTGGAGACAGGGATGGGCTAATGAAAAACTGTTTTTT.

The V gene is TRBV6-1, the J gene TRBJ2-3; 8 nucleotides line up with TRBD1. V gave up 8 bases and J gave up 3 bases; unmatched junction bases: 10. The CDR3 runs to 15 residues. Germline values: CDR1 MNHNS, CDR2 SASEGT. The CDR3 spells CASHSWDRKTDTQYF. CDR3 sequence (DNA): TGTGCCAGCCACAGCTGGGACAGGAAAACAGATACGCAGTATTTT.

The rearrangement links TRBV19 to TRBJ1-5; tentatively, D is TRBD1 (6 bases). Germline V gene data show CDR1 as LNHDA and CDR2 as SQIVND (reference sequence). This CDR3 contains 15 residues. Trimming shortened V by 5 bases and J by 0 bases, and 11 bases separated the two germline ends. CDR3 in amino acids: CASSWGTYSNQPQHF. CDR3 DNA sequence: TGTGCCAGTAGTTGGGGGACATATAGCAATCAGCCCCAGCATTTT.

This clone was recorded a few times. In DNA form, the CDR3 reads TGTGCCAGCAGTTTGCTGACTCGGGACAGGGGAACCAACACTGAAGCTTTCTTT. It encodes CASSLLTRDRGTNTEAFF. The genes are TRBV27 and TRBJ1-1, with 10 bases lining up with TRBD1. In germline, CDR1 is MNHEY, CDR2 SMNVEV (reference sequence). The CDR3 consists of 18 residues. The V gene end was trimmed by 3 bases and the J gene end by 2 bases; junction bases not matched to a gene: 12.

This CDR3 is CASSPPSSGALLGEQYF. Here the CDR3 DNA reads TGTGCCAGCAGCCCCCCCTCTAGCGGCGCTCTCCTTGGCGAGCAGTACTTC. This chain links TRBV28 with TRBJ2-7; 7 bases are a match to TRBD2. CDR1 is MDHEN and CDR2 is SYDVKM in the germline V gene. CDR3 length: 17 amino acids. Trimming at V came to 6 bases and at J to 6 bases, leaving 20 bases not matched to a gene.

CDR3 protein: CASSLIGSGNYGYTF. CDR3 sequence (DNA): TGTGCCAGCAGCTTAATCGGGTCGGGGAACTATGGCTACACCTTC. The chain links TRBV7-2 to TRBJ1-2; D unresolved. The CDR3 extends over 15 amino acids. With 2 bases removed from V and 2 bases from J, the gap between germline ends came to 12 bases. From germline, CDR1 is SGHTA and CDR2 FQGNSA.

The chain couples TRBV27 to TRBJ1-2; no definite D call. The CDR3 length is 12 residues. Germline-derived CDR1 and CDR2 are MNHEY and SMNVEV (reference sequence). V was shortened by 6 bases and J by 4 bases, with 9 bases between the two germline ends. CDR3 loop: CASRKLGYGYTF. CDR3 bases: TGTGCCAGCAGAAAACTTGGCTATGGCTACACCTTC.

This clone was seen once. The chain combines TRBV5-1 with TRBJ2-3, with D hard to call. The V end lost 1 base, the J end lost 5 bases, and 5 bases lay between the germline ends. The CDR3 contains 12 residues. Per germline, CDR1 SGHRS and CDR2 YFSETQ. The CDR3 is CASSLTGDTQYF. CDR3 sequence (DNA): TGCGCCAGCAGCTTGACCGGAGATACGCAGTATTTT.

This chain joins TRBV4-3 and TRBJ1-1, with D maybe TRBD1 (5 bases). This CDR3 is 14 amino acids long. V was cut by 1 base and J by 5 bases, with 11 bases left in between. Looked up from germline, CDR1 is LGHNA and CDR2 is YSLEER. The CDR3 reads CASSQVAGGTEAFF. CDR3 nucleotide sequence: TGCGCCAGCAGCCAAGTTGCCGGGGGGACTGAAGCTTTCTTT.

The chain has TRBV28 and TRBJ2-2; a possible D gene is TRBD2 (6 bases). The CDR3 spans 16 residues. Germline V gene data show CDR1 as MDHEN and CDR2 as SYDVKM. V lost 3 bases, J lost 4 bases, and 15 bases lay in between. The CDR3, as DNA: TGTGCCAGCAGTTTCCCCGCCGGGAGTAGCACCGGGGAGCTGTTTTTT. Amino acid sequence: CASSFPAGSSTGELFF.

The chain combines TRBV4-2 with TRBJ1-2; no clear D. The ends were cut back, 3 bases at V and 4 bases at J, with 18 bases in the middle. The CDR3 covers 16 residues. CDR1 is LGHNA and CDR2 is YNFKEQ in the germline V gene. The CDR3: CASSQQEVVLSYGYTF. CDR3 bases: TGTGCCAGCAGCCAGCAAGAGGTAGTATTATCCTATGGCTACACCTTC.